This TCR beta chain was found in a study of T cell changes during pregnancy in multiple sclerosis. CDR1 and CDR2 (germline): GTSNPN, SVGIG (reference sequence). V lost 7 bases, J lost 6 bases, and 12 bases stayed unmatched. The CDR3 extends over 14 amino acids. TCRdb keeps only in-frame clones here, not all; method: immunoSEQ multiplex PCR. The sample gives 40,000 to 55,000 clones, 85% to 90% of which show up once; 6.5% to 8.5% is in the top ten. The specimen comprised CD8+ T cells from peripheral blood mononuclear cells, sampled in the second trimester of pregnancy. The chain uses TRBV30 and TRBJ1-2; 9 bases agree with TRBD1. The sequence came from a female donor with multiple sclerosis, enrolled in a pregnancy study. The CDR3, as DNA: TGTGCCTCCAACTACAGGGGGCAGTGGCATGGCTACACCTTC. It yields the protein CASNYRGQWHGYTF.